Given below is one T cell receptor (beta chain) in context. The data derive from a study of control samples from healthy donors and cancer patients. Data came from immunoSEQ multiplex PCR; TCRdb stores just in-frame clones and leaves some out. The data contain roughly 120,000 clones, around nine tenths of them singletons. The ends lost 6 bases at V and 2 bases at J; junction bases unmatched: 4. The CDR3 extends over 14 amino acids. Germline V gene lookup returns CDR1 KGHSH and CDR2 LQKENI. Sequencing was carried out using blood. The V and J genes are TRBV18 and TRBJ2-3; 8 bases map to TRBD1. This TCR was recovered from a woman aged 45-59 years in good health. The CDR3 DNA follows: TGTGCCAGCTCGCTACAGGGGGTCACAGATACGCAGTATTTT. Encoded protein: CASSLQGVTDTQYF.